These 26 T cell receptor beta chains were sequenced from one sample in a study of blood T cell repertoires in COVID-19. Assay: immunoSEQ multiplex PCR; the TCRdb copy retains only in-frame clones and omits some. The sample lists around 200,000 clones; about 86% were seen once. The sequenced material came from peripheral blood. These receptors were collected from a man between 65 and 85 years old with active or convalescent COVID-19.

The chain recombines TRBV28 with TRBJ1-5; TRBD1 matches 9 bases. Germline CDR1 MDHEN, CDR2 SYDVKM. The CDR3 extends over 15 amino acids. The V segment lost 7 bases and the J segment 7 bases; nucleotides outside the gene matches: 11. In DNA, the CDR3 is TGTGCCAGCATAGTAGGGGACAGGGAAGGACAGCCCCAGCATTTT. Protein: CASIVGDREGQPQHF.

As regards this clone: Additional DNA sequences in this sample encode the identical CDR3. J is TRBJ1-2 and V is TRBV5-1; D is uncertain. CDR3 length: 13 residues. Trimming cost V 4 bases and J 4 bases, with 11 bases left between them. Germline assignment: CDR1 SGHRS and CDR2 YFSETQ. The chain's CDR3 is CASSPGQSYGYTF. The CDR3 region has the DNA TGCGCCAGCAGCCCTGGGCAGTCCTATGGCTACACCTTC.

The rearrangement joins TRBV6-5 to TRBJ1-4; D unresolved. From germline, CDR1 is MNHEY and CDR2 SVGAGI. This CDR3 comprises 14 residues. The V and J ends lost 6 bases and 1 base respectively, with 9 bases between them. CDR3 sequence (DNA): TGTGCCAGCAGGATGACAATAACTAATGAAAAACTGTTTTTT. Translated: CASRMTITNEKLFF.

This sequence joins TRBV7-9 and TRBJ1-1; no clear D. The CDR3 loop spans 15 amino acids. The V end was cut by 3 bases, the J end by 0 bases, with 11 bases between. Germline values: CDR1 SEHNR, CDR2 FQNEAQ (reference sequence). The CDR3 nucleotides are TGTGCCAGCAGCTTGAGGCCAGCGATGAACACTGAAGCTTTCTTT. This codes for CASSLRPAMNTEAFF.

The CDR3 coding sequence is TGTGCCAGCAGCGAACAGGGTCTAAACACTGAAGCTTTCTTT. This gives the protein CASSEQGLNTEAFF. V usage is TRBV7-2 and J usage is TRBJ1-1; tentative D call: TRBD1 (6 bases). Germline V gene lookup returns CDR1 SGHTA and CDR2 FQGNSA. Trimming shortened V by 5 bases and J by 2 bases, and 12 bases separated the two germline ends. CDR3 size: 14 residues.

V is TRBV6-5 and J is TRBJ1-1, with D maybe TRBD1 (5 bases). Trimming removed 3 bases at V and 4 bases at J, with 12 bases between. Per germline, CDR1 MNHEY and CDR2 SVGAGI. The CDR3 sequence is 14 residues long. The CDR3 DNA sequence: TGTGCCAGCAGTTATTCTGGGGCCCGCACTGAAGCTTTCTTT. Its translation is CASSYSGARTEAFF.

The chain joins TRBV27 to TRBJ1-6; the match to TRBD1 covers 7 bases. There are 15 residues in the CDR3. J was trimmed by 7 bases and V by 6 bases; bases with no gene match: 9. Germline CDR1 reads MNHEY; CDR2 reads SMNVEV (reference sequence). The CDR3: CASRLRQGRNSPLHF. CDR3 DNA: TGTGCCAGCAGGCTCAGACAGGGAAGAAATTCACCCCTCCACTTT.

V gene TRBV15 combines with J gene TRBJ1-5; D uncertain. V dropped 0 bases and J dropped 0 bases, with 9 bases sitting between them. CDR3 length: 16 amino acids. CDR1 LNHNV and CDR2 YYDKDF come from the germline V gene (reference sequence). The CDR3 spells CATSRDEAYSNQPQHF. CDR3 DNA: TGTGCCACCAGCAGAGATGAGGCCTATAGCAATCAGCCCCAGCATTTT.

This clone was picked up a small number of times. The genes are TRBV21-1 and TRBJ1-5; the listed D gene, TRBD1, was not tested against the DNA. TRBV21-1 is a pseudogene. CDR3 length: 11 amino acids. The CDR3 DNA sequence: TGTGCCAGCAGAGGGGGACAACCCCAGCATTTT. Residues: CASRGGQPQHF.

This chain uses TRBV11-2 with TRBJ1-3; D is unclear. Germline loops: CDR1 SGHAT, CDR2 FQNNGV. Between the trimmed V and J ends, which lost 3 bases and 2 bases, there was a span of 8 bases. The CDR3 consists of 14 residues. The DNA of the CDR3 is TGTGCCAGCAGCTTGTACACAGCTGGAAACACCATATATTTT. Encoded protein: CASSLYTAGNTIYF.

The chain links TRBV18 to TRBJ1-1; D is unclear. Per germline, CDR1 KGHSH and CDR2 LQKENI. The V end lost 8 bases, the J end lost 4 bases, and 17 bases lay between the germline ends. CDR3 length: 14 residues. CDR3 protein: CASTTGPGGTEAFF. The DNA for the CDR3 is TGTGCCAGCACCACGGGTCCAGGAGGCACTGAAGCTTTCTTT.

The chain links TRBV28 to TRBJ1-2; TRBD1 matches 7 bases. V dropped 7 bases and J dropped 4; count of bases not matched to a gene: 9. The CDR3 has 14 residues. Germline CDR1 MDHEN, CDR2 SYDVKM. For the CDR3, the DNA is TGTGCCAGCACATCTGGGACAGTAAGCTATGGCTACACCTTC. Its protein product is CASTSGTVSYGYTF.

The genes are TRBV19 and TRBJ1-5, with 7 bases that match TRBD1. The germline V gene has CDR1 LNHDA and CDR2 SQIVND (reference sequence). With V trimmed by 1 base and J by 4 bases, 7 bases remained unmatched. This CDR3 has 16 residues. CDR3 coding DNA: TGTGCCAGTAGTATAGCCCGGGACAGACCTAATCAGCCCCAGCATTTT. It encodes CASSIARDRPNQPQHF.

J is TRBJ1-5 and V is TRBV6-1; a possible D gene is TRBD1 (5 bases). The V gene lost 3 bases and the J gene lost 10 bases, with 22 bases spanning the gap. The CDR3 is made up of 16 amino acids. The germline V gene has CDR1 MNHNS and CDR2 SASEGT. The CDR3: CASSDYLFAGIYPQHF. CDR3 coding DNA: TGTGCCAGCAGTGATTACCTCTTCGCAGGGATTTATCCCCAGCATTTT.

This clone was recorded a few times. The CDR3, as DNA: TGTGCCAGCGGCAAGCAGGATCCAGATACGCAGTATTTT. The encoded protein is CASGKQDPDTQYF. The chain links TRBV12-3 or TRBV12-4 to TRBJ2-3, with D uncertain. Between the trimmed V and J ends, which lost 8 bases and 4 bases, there was a span of 13 bases. CDR3 size: 13 residues.

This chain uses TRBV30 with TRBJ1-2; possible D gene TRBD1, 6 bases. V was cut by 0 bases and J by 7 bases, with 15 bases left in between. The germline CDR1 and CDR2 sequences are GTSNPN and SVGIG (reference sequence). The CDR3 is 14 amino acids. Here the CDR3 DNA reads TGTGCCTGGAGTGTGAACAGGGTCAGGTCTGGCTACACCTTC. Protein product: CAWSVNRVRSGYTF.

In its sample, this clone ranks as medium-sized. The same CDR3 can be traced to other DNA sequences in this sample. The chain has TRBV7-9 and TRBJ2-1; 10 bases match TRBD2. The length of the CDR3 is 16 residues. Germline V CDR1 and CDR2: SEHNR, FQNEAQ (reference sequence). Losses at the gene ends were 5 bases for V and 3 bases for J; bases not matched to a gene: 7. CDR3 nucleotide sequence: TGTGCCAGCAGCCTTTCACTAGCGGGGAGCTACAATGAGCAGTTCTTC. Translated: CASSLSLAGSYNEQFF.

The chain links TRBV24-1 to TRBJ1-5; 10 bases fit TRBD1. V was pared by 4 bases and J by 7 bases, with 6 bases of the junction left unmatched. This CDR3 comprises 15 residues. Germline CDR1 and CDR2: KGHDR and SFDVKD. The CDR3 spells CATSDRTGGGQPQHF. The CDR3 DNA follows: TGTGCCACCAGTGACCGGACAGGGGGTGGACAGCCCCAGCATTTT.

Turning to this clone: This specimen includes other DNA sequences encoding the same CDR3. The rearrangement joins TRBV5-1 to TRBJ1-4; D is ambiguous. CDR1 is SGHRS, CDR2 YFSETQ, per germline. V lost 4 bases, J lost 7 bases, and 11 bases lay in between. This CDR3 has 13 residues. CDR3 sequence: CASSPGSGEKLFF. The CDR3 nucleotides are TGCGCCAGCAGCCCAGGCAGTGGTGAAAAACTGTTTTTT.

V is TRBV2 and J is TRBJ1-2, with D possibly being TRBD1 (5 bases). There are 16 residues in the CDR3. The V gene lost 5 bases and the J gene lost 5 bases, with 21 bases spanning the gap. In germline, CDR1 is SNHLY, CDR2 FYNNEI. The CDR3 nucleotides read TGTGCCAGCAGTCGGACGGGACGGAGGGAGGAGTATGGCTACACCTTC. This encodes CASSRTGRREEYGYTF.

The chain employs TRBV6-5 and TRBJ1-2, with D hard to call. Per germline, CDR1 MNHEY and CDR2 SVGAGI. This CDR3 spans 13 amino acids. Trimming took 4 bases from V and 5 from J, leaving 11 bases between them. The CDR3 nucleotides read TGTGCCAGCAGTTCGACAACCCTTTATGGCTACACCTTC. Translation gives CASSSTTLYGYTF.

The CDR3: CASGRGPYEQYF. Here the CDR3 DNA reads TGTGCCAGCGGCAGGGGGCCCTACGAGCAGTACTTC. The chain carries TRBV28 and TRBJ2-7; 8 positions match TRBD1. Per the germline V gene, CDR1 is MDHEN and CDR2 is SYDVKM. CDR3 length equals 12 residues. V was pared by 8 bases and J by 2 bases, with 2 bases of the junction left unmatched.

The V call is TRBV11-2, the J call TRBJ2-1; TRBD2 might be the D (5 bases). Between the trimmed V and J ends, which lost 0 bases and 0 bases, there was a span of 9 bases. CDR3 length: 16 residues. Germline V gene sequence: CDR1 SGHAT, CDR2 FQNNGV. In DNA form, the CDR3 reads TGTGCCAGCAGCTTAGACGGAGGAATCTCCTACAATGAGCAGTTCTTC. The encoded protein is CASSLDGGISYNEQFF.

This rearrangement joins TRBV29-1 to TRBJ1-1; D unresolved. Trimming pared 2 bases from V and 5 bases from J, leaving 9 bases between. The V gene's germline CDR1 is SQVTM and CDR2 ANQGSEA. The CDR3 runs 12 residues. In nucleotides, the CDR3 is TGCAGCGTTGAACAGAAAAGTACTGAAGCTTTCTTT. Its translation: CSVEQKSTEAFF. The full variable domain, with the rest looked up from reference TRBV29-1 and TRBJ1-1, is SAVISQKPSRDICQRGTSLTIQCQVDSQVTMMFWYRQQPGQSLTLIATANQGSEATYESGFVIDKFPISRPNLTFSTLTVSNMSPEDSSIYLCSVEQKSTEAFFGQGTRLTVV.

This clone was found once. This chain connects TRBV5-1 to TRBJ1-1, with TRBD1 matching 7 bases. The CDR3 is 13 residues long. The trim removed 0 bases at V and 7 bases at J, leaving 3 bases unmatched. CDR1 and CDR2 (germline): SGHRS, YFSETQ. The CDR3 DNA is TGCGCCAGCAGCTTGGCACAGGGGAGTGAAGCTTTCTTT. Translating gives CASSLAQGSEAFF.

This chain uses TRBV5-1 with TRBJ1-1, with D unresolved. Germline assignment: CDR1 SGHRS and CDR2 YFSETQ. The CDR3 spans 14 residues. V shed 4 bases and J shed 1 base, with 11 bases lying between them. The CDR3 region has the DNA TGCGCCAGCAGCGCCACCCCAGGGAACACTGAAGCTTTCTTT. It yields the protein CASSATPGNTEAFF.